These 15 T cell receptor beta chains originate from one sample sequenced in a study of Ad26.COV2.S vaccination and SARS-CoV-2 variants. The treatment is: some 20 received Ad26.COV2.S at low or high dose, single or two shots; roughly five received placebo; per-sample allocation not given. On day 63 after the first injection, vaccine and placebo recipients gave samples. Produced via immunoSEQ multiplex PCR; TCRdb's table is partial and in-frame only. This table holds roughly 400,000 clones, 92% found once. The material was peripheral blood, obtained in a trial of Ad26.COV2.S vaccine versus placebo. All receptors derive from a person between 18 and 65 years old who received the Ad26.COV2.S COVID-19 vaccine or a placebo.

This rearrangement joins TRBV9 to TRBJ2-1; D not resolved. Deletions cut 0 bases from V and 11 bases from J, with 15 bases between. This CDR3 contains 14 residues. From germline, CDR1 is SGDLS and CDR2 YYNGEE. The DNA of the CDR3 is TGTGCCAGCAGCGTAGAGGTTCGTGTGGGGAAGCAGTTCTTC. Its translation is CASSVEVRVGKQFF.

V gene TRBV6-2 or TRBV6-3 combines with J gene TRBJ2-2, with TRBD1 matching over 10 bases. V gave up 3 bases and J gave up 2 bases; unmatched junction bases: 3. From germline, CDR1 is MNHEY and CDR2 SVGEGT. The CDR3 extends over 16 amino acids. CDR3 loop: CASSYGTGVNTGELFF. In DNA form, the CDR3 reads TGTGCCAGCAGTTATGGGACAGGGGTAAACACCGGGGAGCTGTTTTTT.

Concerning this clone itself: One junction end disagrees with the germline gene, perhaps due to a read error. V usage is TRBV13 and J usage is TRBJ2-7; D is possibly TRBD1 (6 bases). Germline loops: CDR1 PRHDT, CDR2 FYEKMQ (reference sequence). There are 14 residues in the CDR3. CDR3 amino acids: CASSLGQISYEQYF. In DNA, the CDR3 is TGTGCCAGCAGCCTAGGACAGATCTCCTACGAGCAGTACTTC.

The CDR3 region is CASSLGRVGTEAFF. CDR3 nucleotides: TGTGCCAGCAGCCTGGGCCGTGTGGGCACTGAAGCTTTCTTT. V is TRBV11-2 and J is TRBJ1-1; D is ambiguous. Germline CDR1 reads SGHAT; CDR2 reads FQNNGV. V gave up 5 bases and J gave up 4 bases, with 14 bases separating them. This CDR3 has 14 residues.

The J gene is TRBJ2-1, the V gene TRBV5-1; TRBD1 matches 8 bases. CDR3 length: 15 amino acids. The V gene's germline CDR1 is SGHRS and CDR2 YFSETQ. V lost 3 bases, J lost 6 bases, and 8 bases stayed unmatched. CDR3: CASSWGQVDINEQFF. DNA of the CDR3: TGCGCCAGCAGCTGGGGACAGGTTGACATCAATGAGCAGTTCTTC.

The chain recombines TRBV15 with TRBJ1-5; D might be TRBD1 (6 bases). Germline loops: CDR1 LNHNV, CDR2 YYDKDF (reference sequence). V dropped 5 bases and J dropped 7 bases, with 21 bases sitting between them. The CDR3 runs to 16 residues. The CDR3 DNA follows: TGTGCCACCAGCGTTGTTTCGGGGGCATTGGGGCAGCCCCAGCATTTT. Its protein product is CATSVVSGALGQPQHF.

The gene calls are TRBV3-1 (or the pseudogene TRBV3-2) and TRBJ1-5, with TRBD1 matching over 9 bases. This CDR3 contains 16 residues. V lost 3 bases and J lost 9; bases outside the gene matches: 12. Germline V lookup: CDR1 LGHDT, CDR2 YNNKEL (reference sequence). CDR3 DNA: TGTGCCAGCAGCCACGTTCGGACAGGGGCTCATCCGCCCCAGCATTTT. The encoded protein is CASSHVRTGAHPPQHF.

CDR3 sequence (DNA): TGTGCCAGCAGCCAAGGGGACAATCAGCCCCAGCATTTT. It encodes CASSQGDNQPQHF. J is TRBJ1-5 and V is TRBV3-1 (or the pseudogene TRBV3-2); no definite D call. Germline values: CDR1 LGHDT, CDR2 YNNKEL (reference sequence). The CDR3 is 13 residues long. Trimming cost V 1 base and J 3 bases, with 4 bases left between them.

This clone was detected only a few times. The genes are TRBV11-2 and TRBJ1-4; 11 positions match TRBD1. The ends lost 5 bases at V and 4 bases at J; junction bases unmatched: 6. This CDR3 is built from 16 residues. CDR1 SGHAT and CDR2 FQNNGV come from the germline V gene. Here the CDR3 DNA reads TGTGCCAGCAGCGCGTGGACAGGGGGCAGTAATGAAAAACTGTTTTTT. Its translation is CASSAWTGGSNEKLFF.

This chain uses TRBV6-5 with TRBJ2-7; 8 bases align to TRBD1. The CDR3 loop spans 15 amino acids. Germline CDR1 reads MNHEY; CDR2 reads SVGAGI. The trim removed 0 bases at V and 5 bases at J, leaving 6 bases unmatched. CDR3 nucleotide sequence: TGTGCCAGCAGTTACTCGGCAGGGGGCCTCGACGAGCAGTACTTC. It translates to CASSYSAGGLDEQYF.

The gene calls are TRBV5-1 and TRBJ2-7; 7 bases match TRBD1. The length of the CDR3 is 15 residues. Germline-derived CDR1 and CDR2 are SGHRS and YFSETQ. The J segment lost 6 bases and the V segment lost 4 bases, leaving 13 bases of the junction unmatched. CDR3 amino acids: CASSPVDRERSEQYF. The CDR3 nucleotides are TGCGCCAGCAGCCCCGTCGACAGGGAACGAAGCGAGCAGTACTTC.

V is TRBV5-1 and J is TRBJ1-1; possibly TRBD1 for D (5 bases). The V and J ends lost 4 bases and 5 bases respectively, with 15 bases between them. This CDR3 comprises 14 residues. Germline V gene sequence: CDR1 SGHRS, CDR2 YFSETQ. The CDR3 nucleotides are TGCGCCAGCAGCAAAACCTATGGGGGGACTGAAGCTTTCTTT. It specifies CASSKTYGGTEAFF.

The rearrangement links TRBV10-3 to TRBJ2-3; perhaps TRBD2 as D (7 bases). This CDR3 has 17 residues. Germline V lookup: CDR1 ENHRY, CDR2 SYGVKD. Deletions cut 4 bases from V and 2 bases from J, with 19 bases between. The CDR3 here is CAISGFKPGGPTDTQYF. The DNA of the CDR3 is TGTGCCATCAGTGGGTTTAAACCGGGGGGCCCCACAGATACGCAGTATTTT.

The rearrangement links TRBV30 to TRBJ1-1, with 10 bases fitting TRBD1. There are 15 residues in the CDR3. The ends lost 5 bases at V and 8 bases at J; junction bases unmatched: 14. Germline V gene sequence: CDR1 GTSNPN, CDR2 SVGIG (reference sequence). This CDR3 is CAWVPARTGGREAFF. The CDR3 DNA reads TGTGCCTGGGTCCCCGCTAGGACAGGGGGTAGGGAAGCTTTCTTT. Based on the CDR3 plus reference TRBV30 and TRBJ1-1, the full variable domain is SQTIHQWPATLVQPVGSPLSLECTVEGTSNPNLYWYRQAAGRGLQLLFYSVGIGQISSEVPQNLSASRPQDRQFILSSKKLLLSDSGFYLCAWVPARTGGREAFFGQGTRLTVV.

The chain is built from TRBV5-1 and TRBJ2-7; the D call may be TRBD1 or TRBD2 (5 bases each). The germline gives CDR1 SGHRS, CDR2 YFSETQ. This CDR3 comprises 16 residues. Trimming shortened V by 3 bases and J by 5 bases, and 21 bases separated the two germline ends. This chain's CDR3 is CASSSKGPRVIHEQYF. CDR3 nucleotide sequence: TGCGCCAGCAGCTCTAAGGGACCGAGGGTAATCCACGAGCAGTACTTC.